Listed below are T cell receptor beta chains from one sample, sequenced in a study of cytomegalovirus exposure and HLA in healthy donors. This table comes from immunoSEQ multiplex PCR, and its TCRdb copy is limited to in-frame clones, with some not included. The table has about 110,000 clones, approximately 88% seen once. The sample taken for sequencing was PBMCs. The origin of the receptors is a woman under 40 in good health and CMV-seropositive. CDR3s include the opening cysteine and the closing phenylalanine or tryptophan. D genes are given only for firm matches. Clone size is shown for a subset of rows, as once, few, many or a class of expanded clone.

abundance	v_gene	d_gene	j_gene	CDR3nt	CDR3aa
NA	TRBV5-1	TRBD1	TRBJ2-5	TGCGCCAGCAGCCAGGGACAGATACAAGAGACCCAGTACTTC	CASSQGQIQETQYF
NA	TRBV5-6	NA	TRBJ2-5	TGTGCCAGCAGCTTGGCCAGGGCCGCCCAACTCCAAGAGACCCAGTACTTC	CASSLARAAQLQETQYF
NA	TRBV7-9	TRBD2	TRBJ2-5	TGTGCCAGCAGCTTTGGTAGCGGGGGGGATGTGAAAAACCAAGAGACCCAGTACTTC	CASSFGSGGDVKNQETQYF
once	TRBV13	NA	TRBJ1-4	TGTGCCAGCAGCTCCCGGCAGGGTGTTGAAAAACTGTTTTTT	CASSSRQGVEKLFF
NA	TRBV7-6	NA	TRBJ1-4	TGTGCCAGCAGCAGGGGGTTCCGGAATGAAAAACTGTTTTTT	CASSRGFRNEKLFF
NA	TRBV27	TRBD2	TRBJ2-7	TGTGCCAGCAGTGCCTTAGGGGAGCGGGGCAAAAACTACTACGAGCAGTACTTC	CASSALGERGKNYYEQYF
NA	TRBV5-6	TRBD1	TRBJ2-7	TGTGCCAGCAGCTTGTCATGGCAGGGGGCTCTTTCCTACGAGCAGTACTTC	CASSLSWQGALSYEQYF
NA	TRBV6-1	TRBD1	TRBJ1-6	TGTGCCAGCAGTGACAGGACAGGGAGGGGTTCACCCCTCCACTTT	CASSDRTGRGSPLHF
NA	TRBV7-3	NA	TRBJ2-1	TGTGCCAGCAGTCCCACCCAGGCAACCTACAATGAGCAGTTCTTC	CASSPTQATYNEQFF
NA	TRBV29-1	NA	TRBJ2-1	TGCAGCGGGGTACAGAGAAGCTCCTACAATGAGCAGTTCTTC	CSGVQRSSYNEQFF
NA	TRBV6-5	NA	TRBJ1-1	TGTGCCAGCAGTTACGGGGCAGGGGACACTGAAGCTTTCTTT	CASSYGAGDTEAFF
NA	TRBV5-6	TRBD1	TRBJ1-4	TGTGCCAGCAGCTTGCGTCCCGGGACAGGGAACGGCGGGGAAAAACTGTTTTTT	CASSLRPGTGNGGEKLFF
NA	TRBV19	NA	TRBJ1-1	TGTGCCAGTAGTATCCAAGGGGTATCTGAAGCTTTCTTT	CASSIQGVSEAFF
NA	TRBV28	TRBD1	TRBJ1-1	TGTGCCAGCAGTTCACTACAGGGGGTTAACACTGAAGCTTTCTTT	CASSSLQGVNTEAFF
NA	TRBV27	NA	TRBJ2-7	TGTGCCAGCAGTAGACGGGGAATTACCTACGAGCAGTACTTC	CASSRRGITYEQYF
NA	TRBV28	TRBD1	TRBJ2-7	TGTGCCAGCAGGCGGGACAGGTACTACGAGCAGTACTTC	CASRRDRYYEQYF
NA	TRBV4-1	NA	TRBJ2-1	TGCGCCAGCAGCCAAGAGGCCGGGGATGAGCAGTTCTTC	CASSQEAGDEQFF
NA	TRBV28	NA	TRBJ1-3	TGTGCCAGCAGATTGCAGGGGTTTGGAAACACCATATATTTT	CASRLQGFGNTIYF
NA	TRBV6-1	NA	TRBJ1-3	TGTGCCAGCAGTGAAGGTCACATCAACTCTGGAAACACCATATATTTT	CASSEGHINSGNTIYF
NA	TRBV5-1	NA	TRBJ2-5	TGCGCCAGCAGCTTGTATGACAGACAAGAGACCCAGTACTTC	CASSLYDRQETQYF
NA	TRBV4-1	TRBD2	TRBJ2-3	TGCGCCAGCAGCCAAAGGCGACTAGCGGGGGGGTCCACAGATACGCAGTATTTT	CASSQRRLAGGSTDTQYF
NA	TRBV18	NA	TRBJ1-1	TGTGCCAGCTCACCCGAACAGGGATCGGCGAACACTGAAGCTTTCTTT	CASSPEQGSANTEAFF
NA	TRBV2	TRBD1	TRBJ1-4	TGTGCCAGCAGGGCAGACAGGGGGAGAAATGAAAAACTGTTTTTT	CASRADRGRNEKLFF
few	TRBV28	TRBD1	TRBJ1-5	TGTGCCAGCTGGGGACAGGTCAATCAGCCCCAGCATTTT	CASWGQVNQPQHF
NA	TRBV11-2	NA	TRBJ1-1	TGTGCCAGCAGCCCCTCGACAAGTGAAGCTTTCTTT	CASSPSTSEAFF
NA	TRBV6-6	NA	TRBJ2-5	TGTGCCAGCAGTTACTCGTTTCCCCCTGTCCCGGAGACCCAGTACTTC	CASSYSFPPVPETQYF
NA	TRBV28	NA	TRBJ1-5	TGTGCCAGCAGTTCCCGGGACACCCACCCCCAGCATTTT	CASSSRDTHPQHF
NA	TRBV7-9	TRBD2	TRBJ2-3	TGTGCCAGCAGCTTAGGGCTAGCGGGAGGCCGTAGCACAGATACGCAGTATTTT	CASSLGLAGGRSTDTQYF
NA	TRBV5-4	NA	TRBJ2-1	TGTGCCAGCAGCAACTATAGATCCTACAATGAGCAGTTCTTC	CASSNYRSYNEQFF
medium-sized	TRBV30	NA	TRBJ2-2	TGTGCCGGGGGCAGGGGAATTGGGGAGCTGTTTTTT	CAGGRGIGELFF
NA	TRBV27	NA	TRBJ1-2	TGTGCCAGCAGTTTTGTCGGCTATGGCTACACCTTC	CASSFVGYGYTF
NA	TRBV5-4	TRBD2	TRBJ2-5	TGTGCCAGCAGCATCGGGACTAGCGGGCAATGGGGGACCCAGTACTTC	CASSIGTSGQWGTQYF
NA	TRBV28	NA	TRBJ1-1	TGTGCCAGCAGTCCCCCCCAGGTTTTAAACACTGAAGCTTTCTTT	CASSPPQVLNTEAFF
once	TRBV5-6	NA	TRBJ1-6	TGTGCCAGCAGCTGGGGGCCAAGTGATAATTCACCCCTCCACTTT	CASSWGPSDNSPLHF